The rows below give T cell receptor beta chains drawn from one sample of a study of shared T cell receptors in the human thymus. Method: immunoSEQ multiplex PCR; TCRdb's copy keeps in-frame clones and lacks some. The sample contains roughly 660,000 clones, around 87% of which appear only once. In addition, the sample was reused for a study of human thymus T cells.

Sequenced sample: thymocytes. The receptors were gathered from a boy under two years old with a congenital heart defect. The CDR3 runs from the conserved cysteine through the conserved F or W. The order of the fields is J gene, clone size, D gene, V gene, CDR3 protein, CDR3 DNA. A D gene is named only where the DNA matches it firmly. A clone size is listed for some rows: how often the clone was seen (once, few, many), or a class if it is expanded.

TRBJ2-7	.	TRBD1	TRBV7-9	CASSLGGTGVEQYF	TGTGCCAGCAGCTTAGGCGGGACAGGGGTTGAGCAGTACTTC
TRBJ2-1	few	TRBD2	TRBV10-2	CASASGEQFF	TGCGCCAGTGCTAGCGGAGAGCAGTTCTTC
TRBJ2-7	.	.	TRBV27	CASSPGHLYEQYF	TGTGCCAGCAGCCCGGGACACCTCTACGAGCAGTACTTC
TRBJ2-7	.	.	TRBV7-9	CASSSSVAYEQYF	TGTGCCAGCAGCTCATCGGTGGCCTACGAGCAGTACTTC
TRBJ2-7	.	.	TRBV10-3	CAISDASDRGEQYF	TGTGCCATCAGTGACGCTAGCGATCGGGGCGAGCAGTACTTC
TRBJ2-1	.	TRBD2	TRBV29-1	CSVEGTSGSDEQFF	TGCAGCGTGGAGGGGACTAGCGGGAGCGATGAGCAGTTCTTC
TRBJ2-3	.	TRBD2	TRBV6-5	CASSPGTSGATQYF	TGTGCCAGCAGTCCTGGGACTAGCGGGGCCACGCAGTATTTT
TRBJ2-2	.	TRBD2	TRBV9	CASSTKRDANTGELFF	TGTGCCAGCAGCACGAAGCGGGACGCGAACACCGGGGAGCTGTTTTTT
TRBJ2-2	.	TRBD2	TRBV11-2	CASSAPWAGGTGELFF	TGTGCCAGCAGCGCCCCCTGGGCGGGGGGGACCGGGGAGCTGTTTTTT
TRBJ2-1	.	TRBD2	TRBV4-2	CASSQEIGGRDNEQFF	TGTGCCAGCAGCCAAGAGATTGGCGGGAGGGACAATGAGCAGTTCTTC
TRBJ2-7	.	TRBD2	TRBV5-5	CASSLNCAGGSYEQYF	TGTGCCAGCAGCTTGAATTGTGCGGGGGGATCCTACGAGCAGTACTTC
TRBJ1-1	.	.	TRBV7-8	CASSLGGITEAFF	TGTGCCAGCAGCTTAGGGGGCATCACTGAAGCTTTCTTT
TRBJ1-1	once	TRBD1	TRBV6-5	CASSNRGLKAFF	TGTGCCAGCAGCAACAGGGGGCTTAAAGCTTTCTTT
TRBJ2-1	.	.	TRBV12-2	CASRLGGTSSYNEQFF	TGTGCAAGTCGCTTAGGGGGGACAAGCTCCTACAATGAGCAGTTCTTC
TRBJ2-3	once	.	TRBV28	CASHSTDTQYF	TGTGCCAGCCATTCCACAGATACGCAGTATTTT
TRBJ2-7	.	TRBD2	TRBV27	CASSLCGRAQCEQYF	TGTGCCAGCAGTTTATGCGGGAGGGCCCAGTGTGAGCAGTACTTC
TRBJ2-7	.	TRBD1	TRBV2	CASGRDRNAYEQYF	TGTGCCAGCGGCCGGGACAGGAATGCCTACGAGCAGTACTTC
TRBJ1-5	.	TRBD1	TRBV28	CASRVPLGTGNWQPQHF	TGTGCCAGCAGGGTACCCCTCGGGACAGGGAACTGGCAGCCCCAGCATTTT
TRBJ2-1	.	.	TRBV9	CASSATEGSGVNEQFF	TGTGCCAGCAGCGCGACGGAGGGTAGCGGAGTCAATGAGCAGTTCTTC
TRBJ2-1	.	TRBD1	TRBV27	CASSPNPQGASYNEQFF	TGTGCCAGCAGCCCAAACCCCCAGGGGGCCTCCTACAATGAGCAGTTCTTC
TRBJ2-5	.	TRBD1	TRBV13	CASSIRDRRGQETQYF	TGTGCCAGCAGCATCCGGGACAGGAGGGGACAAGAGACCCAGTACTTC
TRBJ2-5	.	.	TRBV7-8	CASSLAGEGETQYF	TGTGCCAGCAGCTTAGCGGGAGAGGGAGAGACCCAGTACTTC
TRBJ1-1	.	.	TRBV28	CASSAPGGTEAFF	TGTGCCAGCAGCGCCCCGGGAGGCACTGAAGCTTTCTTT
TRBJ2-7	few	.	TRBV7-9	CASSLVKGHRLSDEQYF	TGTGCCAGCAGCTTAGTGAAGGGACACAGACTTTCCGACGAGCAGTACTTC
TRBJ2-2	.	TRBD2	TRBV5-1	CASRHGLAPTGELFF	TGCGCCAGCAGACACGGACTAGCTCCCACCGGGGAGCTGTTTTTT
TRBJ2-3	.	.	TRBV9	CASSVGYTDTQYF	TGTGCCAGCAGCGTAGGTTACACAGATACGCAGTATTTT
TRBJ2-7	.	.	TRBV7-2	CASRYSEGRNEQYF	TGTGCCAGCCGGTATTCGGAGGGCCGCAACGAGCAGTACTTC
TRBJ2-5	once	.	TRBV4-1	CASSPRAQETQYF	TGCGCCAGCAGCCCCAGGGCCCAAGAGACCCAGTACTTC
TRBJ2-5	.	TRBD1	TRBV28	CASRTSAANRGVTQYF	TGTGCCAGCAGAACCTCGGCGGCTAACAGGGGAGTGACCCAGTACTTC
TRBJ2-3	.	TRBD1	TRBV4-1	CASSQADRDRVKDTQYF	TGCGCCAGCAGCCAGGCAGACCGGGACAGGGTTAAAGATACGCAGTATTTT
TRBJ2-7	.	TRBD2	TRBV4-3	CASSQAGLAGRYEQYF	TGCGCCAGCAGCCAAGCGGGCCTAGCGGGAAGATACGAGCAGTACTTC
TRBJ2-3	.	TRBD2	TRBV28	CASSLGGRESSDTQYF	TGTGCCAGCAGCCTGGGTGGGCGGGAGTCCTCAGATACGCAGTATTTT
TRBJ2-5	.	.	TRBV5-1	CASSSGKQETQYF	TGCGCCAGCAGCTCTGGCAAGCAAGAGACCCAGTACTTC
TRBJ2-1	once	TRBD1	TRBV7-2	CASSLPKQGEHPYNEQFF	TGTGCCAGCAGCTTGCCAAAACAGGGGGAACACCCTTACAATGAGCAGTTCTTC
TRBJ2-3	.	TRBD1	TRBV18	CASSRTGQGFTDTQYF	TGTGCCAGCTCTCGTACGGGACAGGGGTTCACAGATACGCAGTATTTT
TRBJ2-2	.	TRBD2	TRBV30	CAWSAPASGPSTGELFF	TGTGCCTGGAGTGCACCAGCTAGCGGACCTTCCACCGGGGAGCTGTTTTTT
TRBJ2-5	.	.	TRBV5-8	CASSLGQAKPQETQYF	TGTGCCAGCAGCTTGGGACAGGCGAAGCCCCAAGAGACCCAGTACTTC
TRBJ2-4	.	.	TRBV27	CASSSPPGNIQYF	TGTGCCAGCAGTTCCCCTCCGGGGAACATTCAGTACTTC
TRBJ1-1	.	.	TRBV14	CASSLPGNTEAFF	TGTGCCAGCAGCCTCCCGGGGAACACTGAAGCTTTCTTT
TRBJ2-1	.	TRBD2	TRBV14	CASSRTSGRPRGGEQFF	TGTGCCAGCAGCCGGACTAGCGGGAGGCCCCGGGGTGGGGAGCAGTTCTTC
TRBJ2-7	few	.	TRBV19	CASRASDEGEQYF	TGTGCCAGTAGGGCTAGCGATGAGGGTGAGCAGTACTTC
TRBJ2-7	.	TRBD1	TRBV5-6	CASSSWTGGAYEQYF	TGTGCCAGCAGCAGCTGGACAGGGGGCGCCTACGAGCAGTACTTC
TRBJ1-4	.	.	TRBV4-2	CASSQVGGAAEKLFF	TGTGCCAGCAGCCAAGTTGGGGGGGCGGCAGAAAAACTGTTTTTT
TRBJ1-2	.	.	TRBV15	CATSRGETVYGYTF	TGTGCCACCAGCAGAGGTGAGACAGTCTATGGCTACACCTTC
TRBJ2-1	.	TRBD2	TRBV29-1	CSVAPLAGGSDEQFF	TGCAGCGTTGCCCCACTAGCGGGAGGCTCCGATGAGCAGTTCTTC
TRBJ2-3	few	TRBD2	TRBV9	CASSGGASGSTPDTQYF	TGTGCCAGCAGCGGGGGAGCTAGCGGGAGTACCCCAGATACGCAGTATTTT
TRBJ2-1	.	.	TRBV7-9	CASSVMGGSYNEQFF	TGTGCCAGCAGCGTTATGGGGGGCTCCTACAATGAGCAGTTCTTC
TRBJ2-4	once	TRBD1	TRBV5-6	CASSGRDRGQNIQYF	TGTGCCAGCAGCGGCCGTGACAGGGGGCAAAACATTCAGTACTTC